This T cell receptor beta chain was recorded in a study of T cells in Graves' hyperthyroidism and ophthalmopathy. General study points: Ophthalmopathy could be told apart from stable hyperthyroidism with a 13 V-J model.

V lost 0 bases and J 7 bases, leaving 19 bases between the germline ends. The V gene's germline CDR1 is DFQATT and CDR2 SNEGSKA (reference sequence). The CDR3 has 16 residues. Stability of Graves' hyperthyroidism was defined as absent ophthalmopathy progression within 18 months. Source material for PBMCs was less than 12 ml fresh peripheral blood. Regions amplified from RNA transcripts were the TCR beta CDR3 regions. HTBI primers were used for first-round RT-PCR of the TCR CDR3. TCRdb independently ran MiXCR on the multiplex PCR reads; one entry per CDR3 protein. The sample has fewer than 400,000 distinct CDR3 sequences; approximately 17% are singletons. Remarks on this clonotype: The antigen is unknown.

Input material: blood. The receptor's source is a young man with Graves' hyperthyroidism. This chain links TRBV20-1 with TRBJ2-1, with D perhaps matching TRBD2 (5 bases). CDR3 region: CSARDRRLSGANEQFF. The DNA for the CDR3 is TGCAGTGCTAGAGATAGAAGGCTGAGCGGTGCGAATGAGCAGTTCTTC.